This entry is about one T cell receptor (beta chain). Using unique molecular identifiers, the investigators prepared the TCRbeta library. TCRdb re-called the PCR reads through MiXCR, storing one row per CDR3 protein. This sample has more than 450,000 distinct CDR3 sequences, with 15% to 20% found just once. CDR1 and CDR2 from the germline V gene are PRHDT and FYEKMQ (reference sequence). CDR3 size: 12 residues. The V end lost 5 bases, the J end lost 3 bases, and 4 bases lay between the germline ends. The record originates from a study of T-cell reconstitution after alpha-beta-depleted transplantation in children.

This TCR was recovered from a human donor who donated a stem cell graft to a child with acute lymphoblastic leukemia. This material consisted of PBMCs from the stem cell graft donor, taken from the stem cell graft. The rearrangement links TRBV13 to TRBJ2-2; no reliable D call. In DNA form, the CDR3 reads TGTGCCAGCAGCGCGCACACCGGGGAGCTGTTTTTT. Translating it yields CASSAHTGELFF.